This TCR beta chain was found in a study of control samples from healthy donors and cancer patients. Using immunoSEQ multiplex PCR, the repertoire was profiled, and TCRdb retains in-frame clones only, with some absent. The data hold 120,000 to 150,000 clones, with approximately 86% observed a single time. CDR1 and CDR2 (germline): SGHTA, FQGTGA. The junction had 7 bases not matched to a gene; V was cut back by 5 bases and J by 5 bases. The CDR3 extends over 15 amino acids. Sequencing was carried out using blood. This chain joins TRBV7-3 and TRBJ2-2; TRBD2 matches at 8 bases. This receptor was taken from a woman in her thirties in good health. In DNA form, the CDR3 reads TGTGCCAGCAGCACGTCCAGCGGGAGAACCGGGGAGCTGTTTTTT. This translates into CASSTSSGRTGELFF. The whole variable domain, filled in from reference TRBV7-3 and TRBJ2-2, reads GAGVSQTPSNKVTEKGKYVELRCDPISGHTALYWYRQSLGQGPEFLIYFQGTGAADDSGLPNDRFFAVRPEGSVSTLKIQRTERGDSAVYLCASSTSSGRTGELFFGEGSRLTVL.